The 17 T cell receptor beta chains below were found in one sample sequenced in a study of OX40 agonist ivuxolimab in advanced cancers. Only in-frame clones appear in the TCRdb table, and some are missing; sequencing was by immunoSEQ multiplex PCR. Of 15,000 to 20,000 clones listed, around 82% were seen once; the top ten hold roughly 15%. Material: CD4+ or CD8+ T cells sorted from blood, obtained in a trial of the OX40 agonist ivuxolimab. The receptors derive from an adult with an advanced solid tumor such as melanoma, head and neck, liver or kidney cancer.

Only a few counts were recorded for this clone. The J gene is TRBJ1-4, the V gene TRBV5-4; tentative D call: TRBD1 (6 bases). V was shortened by 1 base and J by 4 bases, with 17 bases between the two germline ends. The CDR3 runs to 17 residues. In germline, CDR1 is SGHNT, CDR2 YYREEE (reference sequence). CDR3 in amino acids: CASSLLSQGSYNEKLFF. CDR3 nucleotide sequence: TGTGCCAGCAGCTTGCTTTCCCAGGGGTCATATAATGAAAAACTGTTTTTT.

Relative to its sample, this clone is large. The chain joins TRBV7-3 to TRBJ2-1; 10 bases are shared with TRBD2. V shed 6 bases, J shed 8 bases, and the junction held 10 bases outside the gene matches. This CDR3 spans 15 amino acids. Germline V gene sequence: CDR1 SGHTA, CDR2 FQGTGA. CDR3 DNA sequence: TGTGCCAGCAGGGCCACTAGCGGGGAGGCGGATGAGCAGTTCTTC. It yields the protein CASRATSGEADEQFF.

The CDR3: CASTRSVGNEQFF. CDR3 coding DNA: TGTGCCAGCACCAGATCCGTAGGGAATGAGCAGTTCTTC. This chain connects TRBV9 to TRBJ2-1; D is undetermined. Trimming cost V 6 bases and J 7 bases, with 14 bases left between them. This CDR3 has 13 residues. Germline CDR1 SGDLS, CDR2 YYNGEE.

This clone occurred once. The V and J genes are TRBV6-1 and TRBJ2-2, with 9 bases fitting TRBD1. With 10 bases clipped from V and 5 bases from J, the junction kept 8 bases outside the gene matches. Germline values: CDR1 MNHNS, CDR2 SASEGT. The CDR3 runs 14 residues. CDR3 sequence (DNA): TGTGCCATAAGGGGACAGGGTGTAACCGGGGAGCTGTTTTTT. Translation: CAIRGQGVTGELFF.

The CDR3 DNA is TGTGCCAGCAGCTTAAGGACAGGCAGCTCCCAAAAACTGTTTTTT. Translation: CASSLRTGSSQKLFF. This rearrangement joins TRBV5-4 to TRBJ1-4, with TRBD1 matching 7 bases. V lost 2 bases to trimming and J lost 9 bases; unmatched junction nucleotides: 10. This CDR3 region has 15 residues. CDR1 and CDR2 from the germline V gene are SGHNT and YYREEE (reference sequence).

This chain connects TRBV7-9 to TRBJ2-5; D ambiguous. V shed 2 bases and J shed 3 bases, with 4 bases lying between them. Germline-derived CDR1 and CDR2 are SEHNR and FQNEAQ (reference sequence). This CDR3 is built from 12 residues. The CDR3 nucleotides read TGTGCCAGCAGCTTACAAGAAGAGACCCAGTACTTC. Translation: CASSLQEETQYF.

This sequence joins TRBV5-1 and TRBJ1-4; TRBD1 is a possible D gene (6 bases). Germline V gene data show CDR1 as SGHRS and CDR2 as YFSETQ. V dropped 4 bases and J dropped 6 bases, with 13 bases sitting between them. The CDR3 extends over 14 amino acids. The CDR3 reads CASSKDRLDEKLFF. The CDR3 DNA is TGCGCCAGCAGCAAAGACAGGCTAGATGAAAAACTGTTTTTT.

This clone was found once. The chain joins TRBV5-1 to TRBJ2-3; 8 bases are a match to TRBD2. The germline V gene has CDR1 SGHRS and CDR2 YFSETQ. The V gene end was trimmed by 4 bases and the J gene end by 1 base; junction bases not matched to a gene: 2. CDR3 size: 14 residues. The CDR3 region has the DNA TGCGCCAGCAGCATAGCGGGGCGCACAGATACGCAGTATTTT. As protein: CASSIAGRTDTQYF.

V and J are TRBV5-1 and TRBJ1-1; no clear D. Per the germline V gene, CDR1 is SGHRS and CDR2 is YFSETQ. The CDR3 runs 14 residues. The V and J ends lost 6 bases and 5 bases respectively, with 17 bases between them. CDR3 DNA sequence: TGCGCCAGCACCCTCGGAGGACTGGGGACTGAAGCTTTCTTT. Protein sequence: CASTLGGLGTEAFF.

The chain carries TRBV7-2 and TRBJ2-1, with 10 nucleotides matching TRBD2. In germline, CDR1 is SGHTA, CDR2 FQGNSA. V shed 4 bases and J 7 bases; nucleotides not matched to a gene: 7. The CDR3 has 15 amino acids. The CDR3 DNA sequence: TGTGCCAGCAGCTGGACTAGCGGCAAGGAAAATGAGCAGTTCTTC. This codes for CASSWTSGKENEQFF.

The rearrangement uses TRBV6-6 and TRBJ2-5; 13 bases are shared with TRBD2. V lost 4 bases, J lost 7 bases, and 6 bases stayed unmatched. The CDR3 runs to 15 residues. Germline CDR1 MNHNY, CDR2 SVGAGI (reference sequence). CDR3 sequence (DNA): TGTGCCAGCAGTTCCGGGACTAGCGGGGTAGGGACCCAGTACTTC. Protein sequence: CASSSGTSGVGTQYF.

The chain links TRBV6-5 to TRBJ1-4; D unresolved. CDR1 is MNHEY, CDR2 SVGAGI, per germline. The length of the CDR3 is 13 residues. Trimming took 4 bases from V and 8 from J, leaving 11 bases between them. CDR3 amino acids: CASSSVRKEKLFF. The CDR3 DNA reads as TGTGCCAGCAGTTCCGTTAGGAAAGAAAAACTGTTTTTT.

The chain joins TRBV15 to TRBJ2-5; tentative D call: TRBD1 (5 bases). V lost 1 base and J lost 5, with 8 bases in between. This CDR3 spans 13 amino acids. Per the germline V gene, CDR1 is LNHNV and CDR2 is YYDKDF (reference sequence). CDR3 nucleotides: TGTGCCACCAGCAGAGGGGGCACGGAGACCCAGTACTTC. Amino acids: CATSRGGTETQYF. The entire variable domain, with the rest obtained from reference TRBV15 and TRBJ2-5, is as follows: DAMVIQNPRYQVTQFGKPVTLSCSQTLNHNVMYWYQQKSSQAPKLLFHYYDKDFNNEADTPDNFQSRRPNTSFCFLDIRSPGLGDTAMYLCATSRGGTETQYFGPGTRLLVL.

The V and J genes are TRBV7-3 and TRBJ2-2; D is ambiguous. The V and J ends lost 4 bases and 7 bases respectively, with 10 bases between them. Germline V gene sequence: CDR1 SGHTA, CDR2 FQGTGA. This CDR3 comprises 13 residues. CDR3 bases: TGTGCCAGCAGCTGGAAAAGTGACGGGGAGCTGTTTTTT. Amino acids: CASSWKSDGELFF.

The chain has TRBV7-9 and TRBJ1-5; 9 nucleotides agree with TRBD1. Germline V CDR1 and CDR2: SEHNR, FQNEAQ (reference sequence). The V gene end was trimmed by 2 bases and the J gene end by 0 bases; junction bases not matched to a gene: 2. The CDR3 is 16 amino acids. The CDR3 bases are TGTGCCAGCAGCTTAAGGACAGGGGCTAGCAATCAGCCCCAGCATTTT. Protein: CASSLRTGASNQPQHF.

The gene calls are TRBV9 and TRBJ2-3; D is possibly TRBD1 or TRBD2 (5 bases each). The CDR3 covers 16 residues. V was shortened by 0 bases and J by 2 bases, with 13 bases between the two germline ends. CDR1 and CDR2 (germline): SGDLS, YYNGEE. CDR3 coding DNA: TGTGCCAGCAGCGTAGGGGGACGGGGACCCACAGATACGCAGTATTTT. Its translation is CASSVGGRGPTDTQYF.

This rearrangement joins TRBV7-2 to TRBJ2-3; 8 nucleotides match TRBD2. The length of the CDR3 is 17 residues. Germline V gene lookup returns CDR1 SGHTA and CDR2 FQGNSA. J lost 0 bases, V lost 1 base, and 6 bases had no gene match. The CDR3 sequence is CASSLDAGGLSTDTQYF. The CDR3 DNA follows: TGTGCCAGCAGCTTAGACGCGGGGGGTCTTAGCACAGATACGCAGTATTTT.